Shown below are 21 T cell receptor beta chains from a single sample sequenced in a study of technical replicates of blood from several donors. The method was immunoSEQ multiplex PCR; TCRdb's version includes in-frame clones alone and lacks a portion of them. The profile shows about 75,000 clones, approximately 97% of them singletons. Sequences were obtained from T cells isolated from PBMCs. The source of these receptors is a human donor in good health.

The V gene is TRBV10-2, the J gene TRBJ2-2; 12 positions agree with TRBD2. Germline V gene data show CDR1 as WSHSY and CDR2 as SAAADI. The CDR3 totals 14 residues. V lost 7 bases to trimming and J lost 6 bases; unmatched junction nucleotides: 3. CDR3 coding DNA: TGCGCCAGCACCCCTAGCGGGAGGGCCGGGGAGCTGTTTTTT. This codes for CASTPSGRAGELFF.

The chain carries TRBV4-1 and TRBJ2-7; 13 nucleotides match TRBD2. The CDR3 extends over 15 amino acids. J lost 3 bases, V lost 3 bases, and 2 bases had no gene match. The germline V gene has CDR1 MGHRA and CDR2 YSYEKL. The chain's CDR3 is CASSHRTSGGYEQYF. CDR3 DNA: TGCGCCAGCAGCCACCGGACTAGCGGGGGCTACGAGCAGTACTTC.

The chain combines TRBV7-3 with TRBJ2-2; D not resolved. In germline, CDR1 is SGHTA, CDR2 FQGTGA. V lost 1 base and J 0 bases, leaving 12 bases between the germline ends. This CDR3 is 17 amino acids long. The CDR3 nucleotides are TGTGCCAGCAGCTTAAATGAGGCAGCCCCGAACACCGGGGAGCTGTTTTTT. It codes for CASSLNEAAPNTGELFF.

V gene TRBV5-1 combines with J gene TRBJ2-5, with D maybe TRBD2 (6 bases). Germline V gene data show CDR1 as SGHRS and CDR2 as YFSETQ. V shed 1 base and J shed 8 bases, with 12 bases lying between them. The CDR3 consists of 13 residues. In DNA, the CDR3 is TGCGCCAGCAGCTTGCTGTCTAGCGAAACCCAGTACTTC. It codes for CASSLLSSETQYF.

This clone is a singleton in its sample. The CDR3 is CASSEIQGVEKLFF. The CDR3 region has the DNA TGCGCCAGCAGTGAGATCCAGGGCGTTGAAAAACTGTTTTTT. The V gene is TRBV10-1, the J gene TRBJ1-4, with a weak D call TRBD1 (5 bases). The CDR3 has 14 residues. Germline V CDR1 and CDR2: WNHNN, SYGVQD (reference sequence). Deletions cut 2 bases from V and 7 bases from J, with 11 bases between.

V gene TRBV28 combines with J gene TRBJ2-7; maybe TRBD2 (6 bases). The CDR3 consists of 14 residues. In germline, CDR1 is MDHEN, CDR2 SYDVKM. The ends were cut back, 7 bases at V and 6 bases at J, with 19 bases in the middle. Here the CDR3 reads CASTRTGDASEQYF. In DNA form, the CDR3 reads TGTGCCAGCACGCGGACGGGAGATGCCTCCGAGCAGTACTTC.

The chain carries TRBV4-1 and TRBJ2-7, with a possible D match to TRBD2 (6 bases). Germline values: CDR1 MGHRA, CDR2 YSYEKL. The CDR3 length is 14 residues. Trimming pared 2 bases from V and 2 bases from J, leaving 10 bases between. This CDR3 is CASSQWEVAYEQYF. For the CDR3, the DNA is TGCGCCAGCAGCCAATGGGAGGTTGCCTACGAGCAGTACTTC.

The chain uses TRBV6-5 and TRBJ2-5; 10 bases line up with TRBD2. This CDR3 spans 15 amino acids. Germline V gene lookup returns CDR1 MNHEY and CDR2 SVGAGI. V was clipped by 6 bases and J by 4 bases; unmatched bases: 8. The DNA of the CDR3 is TGTGCCAGCAGAAGAGCGGGAGGGTCGGCAGAGACCCAGTACTTC. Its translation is CASRRAGGSAETQYF.

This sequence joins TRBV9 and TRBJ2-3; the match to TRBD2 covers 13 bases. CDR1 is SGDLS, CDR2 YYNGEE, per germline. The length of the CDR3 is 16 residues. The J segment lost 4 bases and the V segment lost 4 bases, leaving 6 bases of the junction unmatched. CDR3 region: CASSTGTSGTADTQYF. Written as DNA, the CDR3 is TGTGCCAGCAGCACAGGGACTAGCGGGACTGCAGATACGCAGTATTTT.

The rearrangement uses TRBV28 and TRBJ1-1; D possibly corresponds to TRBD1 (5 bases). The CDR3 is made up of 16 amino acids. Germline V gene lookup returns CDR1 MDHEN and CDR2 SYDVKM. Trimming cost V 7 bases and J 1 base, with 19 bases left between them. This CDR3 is CASTTVGGGTNTEAFF. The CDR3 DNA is TGTGCCAGCACAACGGTGGGGGGGGGAACGAACACTGAAGCTTTCTTT.

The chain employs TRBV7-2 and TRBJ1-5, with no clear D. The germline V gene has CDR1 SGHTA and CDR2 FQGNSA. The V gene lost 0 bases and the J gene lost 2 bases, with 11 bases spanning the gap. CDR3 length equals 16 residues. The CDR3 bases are TGTGCCAGCAGCTTAGCGCCAGGCCAGGGCAATCAGCCCCAGCATTTT. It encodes CASSLAPGQGNQPQHF. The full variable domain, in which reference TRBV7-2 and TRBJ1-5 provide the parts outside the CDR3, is GAGVSQSPSNKVTEKGKDVELRCDPISGHTALYWYRQSLGQGLEFLIYFQGNSAPDKSGLPSDRFSAERTGGSVSTLTIQRTQQEDSAVYLCASSLAPGQGNQPQHFGDGTRLSIL.

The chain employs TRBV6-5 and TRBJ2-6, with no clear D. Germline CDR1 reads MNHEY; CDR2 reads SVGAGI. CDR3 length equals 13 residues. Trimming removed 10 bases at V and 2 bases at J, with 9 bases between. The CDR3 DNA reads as TGTGCCACCCGAGAAACTGGGGCCAACGTCCTGACTTTC. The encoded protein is CATRETGANVLTF.

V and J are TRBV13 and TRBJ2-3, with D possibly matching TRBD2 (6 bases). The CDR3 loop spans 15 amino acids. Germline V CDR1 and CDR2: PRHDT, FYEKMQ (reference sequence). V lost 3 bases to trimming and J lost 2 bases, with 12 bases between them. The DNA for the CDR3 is TGTGCCAGCAGCTTGGGGGGTGGACACACAGATACGCAGTATTTT. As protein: CASSLGGGHTDTQYF.

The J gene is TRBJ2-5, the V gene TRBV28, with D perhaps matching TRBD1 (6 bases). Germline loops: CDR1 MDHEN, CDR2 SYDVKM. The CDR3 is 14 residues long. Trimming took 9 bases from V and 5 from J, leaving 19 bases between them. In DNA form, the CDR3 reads TGTGCCAGTAAGACCACAGGGAGTGGGGAGACCCAGTACTTC. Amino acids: CASKTTGSGETQYF.

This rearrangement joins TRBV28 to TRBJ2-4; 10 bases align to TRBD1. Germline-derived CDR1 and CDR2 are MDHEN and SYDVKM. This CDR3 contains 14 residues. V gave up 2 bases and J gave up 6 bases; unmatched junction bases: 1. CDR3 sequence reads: CASSLGQGGNIQYF. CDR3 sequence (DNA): TGTGCCAGCAGTTTAGGACAGGGGGGAAACATTCAGTACTTC. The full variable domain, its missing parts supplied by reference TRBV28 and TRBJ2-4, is DVKVTQSSRYLVKRTGEKVFLECVQDMDHENMFWYRQDPGLGLRLIYFSYDVKMKEKGDIPEGYSVSREKKERFSLILESASTNQTSMYLCASSLGQGGNIQYFGAGTRLSVL.

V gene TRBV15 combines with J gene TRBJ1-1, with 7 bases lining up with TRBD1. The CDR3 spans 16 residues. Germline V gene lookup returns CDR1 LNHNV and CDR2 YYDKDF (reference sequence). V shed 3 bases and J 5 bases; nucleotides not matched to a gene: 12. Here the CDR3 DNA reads TGTGCCACCAGCAGCCGTGGTCATCAGGGGGATACTGAAGCTTTCTTT. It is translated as CATSSRGHQGDTEAFF.

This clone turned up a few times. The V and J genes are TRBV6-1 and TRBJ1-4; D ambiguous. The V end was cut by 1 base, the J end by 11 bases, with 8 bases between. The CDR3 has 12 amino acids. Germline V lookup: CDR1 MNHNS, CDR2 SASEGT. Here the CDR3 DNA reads TGTGCCAGCAGTGAAGGGCAGATGAAACTGTTTTTT. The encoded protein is CASSEGQMKLFF.

The DNA for the CDR3 is TGTGCCAGCAGCCGCCTCCAGGGCGATGGCACGCAGTATTTT. Its protein is CASSRLQGDGTQYF. The chain uses TRBV7-9 and TRBJ2-3; D might be TRBD1 (5 bases). Germline lookup yields CDR1 SEHNR and CDR2 FQNEAQ (reference sequence). The V and J ends lost 5 bases and 9 bases respectively, with 18 bases between them. CDR3 length: 14 amino acids.

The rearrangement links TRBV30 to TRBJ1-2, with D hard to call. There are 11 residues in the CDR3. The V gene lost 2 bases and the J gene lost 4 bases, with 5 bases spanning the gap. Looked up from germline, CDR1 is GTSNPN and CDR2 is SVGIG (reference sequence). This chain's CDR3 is CAWSSFYGYTF. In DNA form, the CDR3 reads TGTGCCTGGAGTTCCTTCTATGGCTACACCTTC. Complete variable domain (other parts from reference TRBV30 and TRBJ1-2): SQTIHQWPATLVQPVGSPLSLECTVEGTSNPNLYWYRQAAGRGLQLLFYSVGIGQISSEVPQNLSASRPQDRQFILSSKKLLLSDSGFYLCAWSSFYGYTFGSGTRLTVV.

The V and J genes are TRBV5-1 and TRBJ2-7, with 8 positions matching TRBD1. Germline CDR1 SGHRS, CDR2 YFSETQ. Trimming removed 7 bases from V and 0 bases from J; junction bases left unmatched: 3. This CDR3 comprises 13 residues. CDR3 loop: CASGQGFSYEQYF. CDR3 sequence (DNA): TGCGCCAGCGGACAGGGTTTCTCCTACGAGCAGTACTTC.

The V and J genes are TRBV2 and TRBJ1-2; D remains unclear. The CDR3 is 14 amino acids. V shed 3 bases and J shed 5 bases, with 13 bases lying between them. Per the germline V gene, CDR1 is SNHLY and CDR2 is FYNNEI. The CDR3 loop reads CASSDILGDYGYTF. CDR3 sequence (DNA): TGTGCCAGCAGTGACATATTAGGAGATTATGGCTACACCTTC.